The clone carrying this TCR beta chain was detected a few times. Its matching antigen is unknown. This specimen comes from a study of graft-versus-host responses after intestinal transplantation. Background on the study: Induction using anti-thymocyte globulin, followed by tacrolimus and steroids for approximately three years, was given to all recipients.

Points from the study as a whole: Some patients had graft-donor T cell macrochimerism, and their allografts showed high graft-versus-host to host-versus-graft clonal ratios. Detected in recipient marrow were GvH clones, some of which were first observed in ileum or blood. Peak GvH clone levels in circulation were associated with early post-transplant HvG declines.

TCRdb's table, derived via immunoSEQ multiplex PCR, lists solely in-frame clones and lacks some. In the table there are 85,000 to 90,000 clones, around 83% of which are singletons. V lost 0 bases and J lost 4; bases outside the gene matches: 8. The germline V gene has CDR1 SGHDT and CDR2 YYEEEE. This CDR3 spans 16 amino acids. The sequencing used unstimulated CD8+ T cells sorted from spleen or lymph node cells, collected before intestinal transplant. This sequence joins TRBV5-6 and TRBJ2-5; 8 nucleotides match TRBD2. The TCR comes from a human donor who received an intestinal transplant. This CDR3 is CASSLGTPGGAETQYF. CDR3 nucleotide sequence: TGTGCCAGCAGCTTGGGTACCCCCGGGGGGGCAGAGACCCAGTACTTC.